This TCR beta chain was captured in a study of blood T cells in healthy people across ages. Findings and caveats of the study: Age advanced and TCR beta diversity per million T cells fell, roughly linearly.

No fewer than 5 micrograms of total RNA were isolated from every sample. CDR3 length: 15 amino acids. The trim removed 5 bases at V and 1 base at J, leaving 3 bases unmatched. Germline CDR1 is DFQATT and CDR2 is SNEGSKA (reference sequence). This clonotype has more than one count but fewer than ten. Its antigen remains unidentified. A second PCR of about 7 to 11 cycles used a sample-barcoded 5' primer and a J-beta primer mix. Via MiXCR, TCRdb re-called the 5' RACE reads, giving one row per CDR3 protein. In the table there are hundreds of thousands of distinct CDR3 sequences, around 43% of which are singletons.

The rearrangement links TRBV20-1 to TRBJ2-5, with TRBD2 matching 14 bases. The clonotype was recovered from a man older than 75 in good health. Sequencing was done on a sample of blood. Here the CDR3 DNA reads TGCAGTGCTCGGACTAGCGGGGGGTCCCAAGAGACCCAGTACTTC. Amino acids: CSARTSGGSQETQYF.